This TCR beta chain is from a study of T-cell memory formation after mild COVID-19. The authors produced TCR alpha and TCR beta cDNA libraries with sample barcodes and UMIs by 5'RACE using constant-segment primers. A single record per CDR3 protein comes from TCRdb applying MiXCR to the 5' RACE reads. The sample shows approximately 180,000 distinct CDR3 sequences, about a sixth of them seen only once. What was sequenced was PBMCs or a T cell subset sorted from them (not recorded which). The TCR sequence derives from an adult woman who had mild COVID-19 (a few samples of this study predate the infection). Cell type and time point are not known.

The CDR3 nucleotides are TGTGCCAGCAGAAGACCCCTCGGTACGCAGTATTTT. As protein: CASRRPLGTQYF. The chain combines TRBV6-5 with TRBJ2-3; D gene uncertain. Looked up from germline, CDR1 is MNHEY and CDR2 is SVGAGI. V was shortened by 6 bases and J by 8 bases, with 12 bases between the two germline ends. This CDR3 has 12 residues.